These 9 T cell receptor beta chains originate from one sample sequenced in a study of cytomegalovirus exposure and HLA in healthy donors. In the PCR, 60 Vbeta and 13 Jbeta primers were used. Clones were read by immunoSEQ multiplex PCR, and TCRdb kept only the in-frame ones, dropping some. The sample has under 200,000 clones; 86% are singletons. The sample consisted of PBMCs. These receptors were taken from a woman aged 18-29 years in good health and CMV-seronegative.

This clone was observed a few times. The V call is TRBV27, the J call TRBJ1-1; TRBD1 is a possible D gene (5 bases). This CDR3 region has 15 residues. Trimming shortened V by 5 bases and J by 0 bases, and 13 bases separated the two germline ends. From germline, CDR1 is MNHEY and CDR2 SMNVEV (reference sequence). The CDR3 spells CASSRPDRLNTEAFF. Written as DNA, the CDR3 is TGTGCCAGCAGTCGTCCCGACAGATTGAACACTGAAGCTTTCTTT.

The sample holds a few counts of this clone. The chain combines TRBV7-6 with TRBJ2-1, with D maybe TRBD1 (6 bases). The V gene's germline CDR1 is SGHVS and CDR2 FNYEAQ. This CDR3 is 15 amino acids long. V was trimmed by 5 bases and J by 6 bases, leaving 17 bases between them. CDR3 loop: CASSPRGHRPNEQFF. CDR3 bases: TGTGCCAGCAGCCCCCGGGGACACCGCCCCAATGAGCAGTTCTTC.

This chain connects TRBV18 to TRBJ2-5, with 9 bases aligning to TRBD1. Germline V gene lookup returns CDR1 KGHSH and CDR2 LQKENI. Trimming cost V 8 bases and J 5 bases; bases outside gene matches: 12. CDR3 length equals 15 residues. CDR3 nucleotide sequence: TGTGCCAGCCACGGGACAGGGACCCCTGAGGAGACCCAGTACTTC. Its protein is CASHGTGTPEETQYF.

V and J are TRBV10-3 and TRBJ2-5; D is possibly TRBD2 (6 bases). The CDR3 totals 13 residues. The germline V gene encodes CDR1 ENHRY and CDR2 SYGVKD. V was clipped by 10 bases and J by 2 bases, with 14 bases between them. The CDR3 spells CATAGSEQETQYF. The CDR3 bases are TGTGCCACTGCGGGGTCGGAACAAGAGACCCAGTACTTC.

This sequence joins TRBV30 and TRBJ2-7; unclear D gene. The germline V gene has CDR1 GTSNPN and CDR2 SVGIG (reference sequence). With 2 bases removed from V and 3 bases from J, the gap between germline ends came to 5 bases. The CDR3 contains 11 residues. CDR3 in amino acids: CAWSSVYEQYF. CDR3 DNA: TGTGCCTGGAGTTCGGTCTACGAGCAGTACTTC. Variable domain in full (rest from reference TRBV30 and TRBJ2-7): SQTIHQWPATLVQPVGSPLSLECTVEGTSNPNLYWYRQAAGRGLQLLFYSVGIGQISSEVPQNLSASRPQDRQFILSSKKLLLSDSGFYLCAWSSVYEQYFGPGTRLTVT.

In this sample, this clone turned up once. The CDR3 DNA sequence: TGTGCTGCTGCTAGGACAGCGCGTTCCTACGAGCAGTACTTC. This encodes CAAARTARSYEQYF. The chain combines TRBV27 with TRBJ2-7; D might be TRBD1 (6 bases). The CDR3 is made up of 14 amino acids. Germline loops: CDR1 MNHEY, CDR2 SMNVEV (reference sequence).

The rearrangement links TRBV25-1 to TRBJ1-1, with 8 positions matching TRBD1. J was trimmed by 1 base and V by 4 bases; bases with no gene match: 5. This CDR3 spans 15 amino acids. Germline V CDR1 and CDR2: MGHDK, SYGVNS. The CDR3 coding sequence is TGTGCCAGCAGTGCAGGGGGCTTTACGAACACTGAAGCTTTCTTT. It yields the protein CASSAGGFTNTEAFF.

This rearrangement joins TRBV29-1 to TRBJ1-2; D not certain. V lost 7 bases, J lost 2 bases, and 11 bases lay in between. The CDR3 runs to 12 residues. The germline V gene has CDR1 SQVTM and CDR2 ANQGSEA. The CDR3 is CSAHRVNYGYTF. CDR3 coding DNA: TGCAGCGCCCATCGGGTCAACTATGGCTACACCTTC.

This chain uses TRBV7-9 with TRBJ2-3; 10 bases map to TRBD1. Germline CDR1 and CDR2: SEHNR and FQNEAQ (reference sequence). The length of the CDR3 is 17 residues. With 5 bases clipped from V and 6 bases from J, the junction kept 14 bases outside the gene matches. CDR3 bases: TGTGCCAGCAGCCGAGTTGGTGGGACAGGGGTTCCGGATACGCAGTATTTT. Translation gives CASSRVGGTGVPDTQYF.